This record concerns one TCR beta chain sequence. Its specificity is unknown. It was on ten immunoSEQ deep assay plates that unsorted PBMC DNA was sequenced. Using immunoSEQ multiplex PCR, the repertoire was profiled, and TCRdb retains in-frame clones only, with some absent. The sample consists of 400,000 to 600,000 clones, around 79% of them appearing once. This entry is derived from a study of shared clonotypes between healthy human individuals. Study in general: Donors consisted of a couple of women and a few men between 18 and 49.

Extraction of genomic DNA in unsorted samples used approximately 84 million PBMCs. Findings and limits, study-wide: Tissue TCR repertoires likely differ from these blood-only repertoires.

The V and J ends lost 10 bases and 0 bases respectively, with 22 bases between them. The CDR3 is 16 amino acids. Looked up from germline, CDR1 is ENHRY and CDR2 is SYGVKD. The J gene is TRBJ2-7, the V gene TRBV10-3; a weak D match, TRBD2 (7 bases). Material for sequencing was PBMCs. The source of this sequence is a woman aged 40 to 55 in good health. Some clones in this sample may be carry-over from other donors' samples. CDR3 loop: CATLSGTPESSYEQYF. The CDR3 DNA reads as TGTGCCACCCTGAGCGGGACACCGGAGAGCTCCTACGAGCAGTACTTC.